Described below is a single T cell receptor (beta chain) sequence and its context. Antigen specificity is unknown. The data were obtained in a study of shared clonotypes between healthy human individuals. Study-wide points: Among the subsets, naive ones generally showed larger estimated richness than memory ones. It was observed that roughly 4.8% of naive CD4 clonotypes were shared across a handful of donors.

CD45RO negativity and positive selection for CCR7 defined naive CD8 cells, a population that excluded terminally differentiated effector memory CD45RA+ cells. Deep-level running was used for the assay. For sorted subsets, about 200 ng DNA per replicate equaled tens of thousands of T cell genomes. Only in-frame clones appear in the TCRdb table, and some are missing; sequencing was by immunoSEQ multiplex PCR. The table shows roughly 590,000 clones, with around 95% occurring only once. The receptor was isolated from a woman aged 30 to 39 in good health. Sequencing was carried out using naive CD8+ T cells sorted from blood.

The CDR3 loop reads CASSIWWTGPSGNTIYF. The CDR3 nucleotides read TGTGCCAGTAGTATATGGTGGACAGGACCCTCTGGAAACACCATATATTTT. This chain links TRBV19 with TRBJ1-3, with 7 bases matching TRBD1. Germline lookup yields CDR1 LNHDA and CDR2 SQIVND (reference sequence). The V and J ends lost 2 bases and 0 bases, in that order; junction bases with no gene match: 7. This CDR3 contains 17 residues.